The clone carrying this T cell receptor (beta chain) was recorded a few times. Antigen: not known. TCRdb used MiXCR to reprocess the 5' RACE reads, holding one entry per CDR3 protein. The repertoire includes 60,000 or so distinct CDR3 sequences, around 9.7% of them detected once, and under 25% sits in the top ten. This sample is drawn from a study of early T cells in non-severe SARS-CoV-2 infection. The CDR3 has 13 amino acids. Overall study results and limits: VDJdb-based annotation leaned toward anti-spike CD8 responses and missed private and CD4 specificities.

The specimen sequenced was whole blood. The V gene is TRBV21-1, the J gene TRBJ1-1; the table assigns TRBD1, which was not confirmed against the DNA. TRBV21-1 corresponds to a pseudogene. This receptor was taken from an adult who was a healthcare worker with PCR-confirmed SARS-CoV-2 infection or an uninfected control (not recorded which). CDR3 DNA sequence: TGTGCCAGCGGGGGACAGGGGAACACTGAAGCTTTCTTT. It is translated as CASGGQGNTEAFF.